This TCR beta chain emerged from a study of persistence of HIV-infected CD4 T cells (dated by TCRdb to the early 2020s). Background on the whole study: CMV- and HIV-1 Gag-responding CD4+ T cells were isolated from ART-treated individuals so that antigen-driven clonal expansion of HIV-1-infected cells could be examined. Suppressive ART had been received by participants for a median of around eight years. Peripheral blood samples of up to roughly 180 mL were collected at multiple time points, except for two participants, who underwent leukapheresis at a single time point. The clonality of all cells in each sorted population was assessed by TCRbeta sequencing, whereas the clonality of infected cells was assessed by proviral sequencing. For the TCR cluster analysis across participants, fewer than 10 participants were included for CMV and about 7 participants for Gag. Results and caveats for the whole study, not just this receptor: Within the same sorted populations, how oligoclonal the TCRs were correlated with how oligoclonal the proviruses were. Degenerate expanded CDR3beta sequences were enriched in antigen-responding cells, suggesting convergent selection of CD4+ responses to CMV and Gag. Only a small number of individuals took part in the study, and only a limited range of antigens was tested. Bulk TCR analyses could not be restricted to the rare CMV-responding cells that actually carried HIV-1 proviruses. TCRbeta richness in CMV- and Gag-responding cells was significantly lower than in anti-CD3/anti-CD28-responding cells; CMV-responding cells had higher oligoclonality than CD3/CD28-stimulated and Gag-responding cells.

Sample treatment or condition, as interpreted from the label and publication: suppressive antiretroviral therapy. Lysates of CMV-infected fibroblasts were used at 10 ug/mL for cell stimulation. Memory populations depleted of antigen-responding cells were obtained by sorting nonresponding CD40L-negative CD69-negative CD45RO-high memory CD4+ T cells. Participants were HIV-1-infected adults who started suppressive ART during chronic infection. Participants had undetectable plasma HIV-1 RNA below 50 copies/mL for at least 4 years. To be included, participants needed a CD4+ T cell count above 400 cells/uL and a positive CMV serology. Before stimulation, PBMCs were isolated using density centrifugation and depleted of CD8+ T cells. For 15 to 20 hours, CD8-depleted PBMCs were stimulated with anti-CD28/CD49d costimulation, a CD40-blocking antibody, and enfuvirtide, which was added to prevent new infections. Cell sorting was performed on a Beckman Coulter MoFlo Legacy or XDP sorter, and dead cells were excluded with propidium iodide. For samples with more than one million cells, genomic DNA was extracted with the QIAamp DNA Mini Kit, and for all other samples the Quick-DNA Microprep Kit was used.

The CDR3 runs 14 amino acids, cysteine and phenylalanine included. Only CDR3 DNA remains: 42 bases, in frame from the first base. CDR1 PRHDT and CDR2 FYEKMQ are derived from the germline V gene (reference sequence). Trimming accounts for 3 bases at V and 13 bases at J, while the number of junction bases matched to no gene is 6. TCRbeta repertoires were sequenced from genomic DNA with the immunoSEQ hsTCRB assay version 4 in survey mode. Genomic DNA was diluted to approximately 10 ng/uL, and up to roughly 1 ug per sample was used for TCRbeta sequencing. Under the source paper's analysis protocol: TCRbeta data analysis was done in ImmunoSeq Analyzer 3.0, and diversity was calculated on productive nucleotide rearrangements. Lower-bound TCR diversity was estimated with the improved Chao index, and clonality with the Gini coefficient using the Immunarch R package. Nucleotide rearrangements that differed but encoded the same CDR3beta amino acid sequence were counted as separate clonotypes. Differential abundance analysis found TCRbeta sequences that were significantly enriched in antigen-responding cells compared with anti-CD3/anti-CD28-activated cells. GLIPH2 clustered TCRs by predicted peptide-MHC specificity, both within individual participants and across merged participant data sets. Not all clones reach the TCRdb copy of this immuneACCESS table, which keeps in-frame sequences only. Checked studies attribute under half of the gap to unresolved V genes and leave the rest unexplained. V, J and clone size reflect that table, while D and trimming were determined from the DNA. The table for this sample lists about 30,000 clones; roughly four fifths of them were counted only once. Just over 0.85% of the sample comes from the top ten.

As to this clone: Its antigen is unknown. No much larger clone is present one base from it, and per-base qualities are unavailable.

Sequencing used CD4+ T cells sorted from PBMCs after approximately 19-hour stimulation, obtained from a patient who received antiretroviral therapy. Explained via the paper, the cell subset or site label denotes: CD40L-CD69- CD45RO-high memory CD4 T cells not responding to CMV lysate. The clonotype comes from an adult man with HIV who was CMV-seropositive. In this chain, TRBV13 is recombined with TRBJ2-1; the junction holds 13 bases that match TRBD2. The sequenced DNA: TGTGCCAGCAGCTTGGGACTAGCGGGGACGGACCAGTTCTTC. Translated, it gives CASSLGLAGTDQFF. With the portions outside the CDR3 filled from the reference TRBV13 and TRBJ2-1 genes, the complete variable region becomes AAGVIQSPRHLIKEKRETATLKCYPIPRHDTVYWYQQGPGQDPQFLISFYEKMQSDKGSIPDRFSAQQFSDYHSELNMSSLELGDSALYFCASSLGLAGTDQFFGPGTRLTVL.